The rows below give T cell receptor beta chains drawn from one sample of a study of T cell changes during pregnancy in multiple sclerosis. Libraries were prepared by immunoSEQ multiplex PCR; TCRdb keeps only in-frame clonotypes and omits some of them. The table includes 60,000 or so clones, about 90% detected once. The input for sequencing was CD4+ T cells from peripheral blood mononuclear cells, taken after pregnancy. These receptor sequences come from a female donor in good health, enrolled as a control in a pregnancy study. CDR3s include the opening cysteine and the closing phenylalanine or tryptophan. The D gene is left open where the match is weak. Clone size, where shown, is once, few, many, or a class for clones that have expanded.

d_gene,v_gene,abundance,j_gene,CDR3aa,CDR3nt
NA,TRBV16,NA,TRBJ1-1,CASSEVNVNTEAFF,TGTGCCAGCAGCGAGGTGAATGTGAACACTGAAGCTTTCTTT
NA,TRBV7-2,NA,TRBJ2-5,CASSFLETQYF,TGTGCCAGCAGCTTCCTGGAGACCCAGTACTTC
NA,TRBV7-9,NA,TRBJ1-2,CASSPMVRQAKTNYGYTF,TGTGCCAGCAGCCCCATGGTGAGACAGGCTAAAACTAACTATGGCTACACCTTC
NA,TRBV19,NA,TRBJ2-1,CASSNLDNEQFF,TGTGCCAGTAGTAACTTGGACAATGAGCAGTTCTTC
TRBD1,TRBV7-9,NA,TRBJ2-7,CASSPHRGPYEQYF,TGTGCCAGCAGCCCCCACAGGGGCCCCTACGAGCAGTACTTC
TRBD2,TRBV9,NA,TRBJ2-7,CASSAGTSGRLREDEQYF,TGTGCCAGCAGCGCCGGGACTAGCGGTCGACTTCGAGAGGACGAGCAGTACTTC
TRBD1,TRBV19,NA,TRBJ1-6,CASKEGQGFGNSPLHF,TGTGCCAGTAAAGAGGGACAGGGGTTTGGGAATTCACCCCTCCACTTT
NA,TRBV5-1,NA,TRBJ1-2,CASSLYRAYYGYTF,TGCGCCAGCAGCTTATACAGGGCCTACTATGGCTACACCTTC
TRBD1,TRBV9,NA,TRBJ1-2,CASTRDRGHYGYTF,TGTGCCAGCACCAGGGACAGGGGACACTATGGCTACACCTTC
TRBD1,TRBV5-6,NA,TRBJ2-7,CASSLLRGQGEQYF,TGTGCCAGCAGCTTGTTGAGGGGGCAGGGCGAGCAGTACTTC
NA,TRBV7-2,once,TRBJ2-7,CASSLTGWYEQYF,TGTGCCAGCAGTTTAACAGGGTGGTACGAGCAGTACTTC
TRBD1,TRBV7-2,NA,TRBJ2-1,CASSGWTGINNEQFF,TGTGCCAGCAGCGGATGGACAGGAATTAACAATGAGCAGTTCTTC
TRBD1,TRBV10-3,NA,TRBJ1-6,CAISERGQLITPLHF,TGTGCCATCAGTGAGAGGGGACAGCTCATTACACCCCTCCACTTT
TRBD1,TRBV19,NA,TRBJ1-5,CASSILGTGSNQPQHF,TGTGCCAGTAGTATACTGGGGACAGGGAGCAATCAGCCCCAGCATTTT
NA,TRBV7-8,NA,TRBJ2-3,CASSSQYGREAIADTQYF,TGTGCCAGCAGCTCACAATACGGCCGGGAAGCGATAGCAGATACGCAGTATTTT
NA,TRBV7-9,few,TRBJ1-1,CASSLEMNTEAFF,TGTGCCAGCAGCCTCGAGATGAACACTGAAGCTTTCTTT
TRBD1,TRBV6-6,NA,TRBJ1-6,CASSYEGQLNSPLHF,TGTGCCAGCAGTTACGAGGGACAGCTAAATTCACCCCTCCACTTT
NA,TRBV9,NA,TRBJ1-1,CASSPRYPGAEAFF,TGTGCCAGCAGCCCCCGGTATCCAGGGGCTGAAGCTTTCTTT
NA,TRBV6-1,NA,TRBJ2-5,CASSEARTLGGFMETQYF,TGTGCCAGCAGTGAAGCGCGCACGCTGGGGGGTTTTATGGAGACCCAGTACTTC
NA,TRBV5-4,NA,TRBJ2-4,CASTPGGHSSQNIQYF,TGTGCCAGCACCCCGGGGGGACACAGTAGCCAAAACATTCAGTACTTC
TRBD1,TRBV7-3,once,TRBJ2-6,CASSRPGQGPSGANVLTF,TGTGCCAGCAGCCGACCGGGACAGGGGCCCTCTGGGGCCAACGTCCTGACTTTC
TRBD1,TRBV5-6,NA,TRBJ2-7,CASSPAGQESYEQYF,TGTGCCAGCAGCCCGGCGGGACAGGAATCCTACGAGCAGTACTTC
NA,TRBV6-6,once,TRBJ2-4,CASSYEGLAKNIQYF,TGTGCCAGCAGTTACGAGGGCCTAGCCAAAAACATTCAGTACTTC
TRBD2,TRBV19,NA,TRBJ2-3,CASTSLGRGGTDTQYF,TGTGCCAGTACCTCCCTGGGGCGGGGGGGCACAGATACGCAGTATTTT
NA,TRBV6-5,once,TRBJ2-7,CASSSGRGVGEQYF,TGTGCCAGCAGTTCGGGCAGGGGAGTAGGCGAGCAGTACTTC
NA,TRBV7-3,NA,TRBJ2-7,CASSPTGRGSEQYF,TGTGCCAGCAGCCCTACGGGTCGGGGAAGCGAGCAGTACTTC
NA,TRBV2,NA,TRBJ2-3,CASSVSALGYTQYF,TGTGCCAGCAGTGTTAGCGCCCTTGGGTATACGCAGTATTTT
TRBD2,TRBV19,NA,TRBJ2-3,CASRGAGGQTDTQYF,TGTGCCAGTCGCGGCGCGGGGGGGCAAACAGATACGCAGTATTTT
TRBD2,TRBV7-3,once,TRBJ2-1,CASSAQMTGGYNEQFF,TGTGCCAGCAGCGCCCAAATGACGGGGGGGTACAATGAGCAGTTCTTC
TRBD1,TRBV30,NA,TRBJ1-5,CAWSVRDRLNQPQHF,TGTGCCTGGAGTGTACGGGACAGGTTAAATCAGCCCCAGCATTTT
NA,TRBV18,NA,TRBJ2-1,CASSPVEGGYNEQFF,TGTGCCAGCTCTCCTGTGGAGGGGGGGTACAATGAGCAGTTCTTC
NA,TRBV7-9,NA,TRBJ1-1,CASSLIGSQGSTEAFF,TGTGCCAGCAGCTTAATTGGGTCTCAGGGGTCCACTGAAGCTTTCTTT
NA,TRBV5-4,NA,TRBJ2-7,CASSLTSPPEQYF,TGTGCCAGCAGCTTGACTTCCCCTCCAGAGCAGTACTTC
TRBD1,TRBV9,once,TRBJ2-7,CASSASQTGNYEQYF,TGTGCCAGCAGCGCAAGTCAGACAGGGAACTACGAGCAGTACTTC
NA,TRBV5-1,few,TRBJ1-6,CASSFAVGEGGSPLHF,TGCGCCAGCAGCTTCGCGGTTGGTGAAGGCGGTTCACCCCTCCACTTT
TRBD2,TRBV6-1,NA,TRBJ2-2,CASSDVLADNTGELFF,TGTGCCAGCAGTGACGTACTAGCGGATAACACCGGGGAGCTGTTTTTT
NA,TRBV7-2,NA,TRBJ2-5,CASSLYGPGDSLQETQYF,TGTGCCAGCAGCTTATATGGACCGGGGGACAGTCTTCAAGAGACCCAGTACTTC
TRBD2,TRBV27,NA,TRBJ2-5,CASRLAGGETQYF,TGTGCCAGCAGACTAGCGGGGGGAGAGACCCAGTACTTC
TRBD2,TRBV4-3,NA,TRBJ2-3,CASSQDRLAGGTSTDTQYF,TGCGCCAGCAGCCAAGATAGACTAGCGGGGGGCACCAGCACAGATACGCAGTATTTT
TRBD2,TRBV7-3,NA,TRBJ2-5,CASSLGGIGETQYF,TGTGCCAGCAGCCTCGGGGGGATTGGCGAGACCCAGTACTTC
NA,TRBV11-2,NA,TRBJ2-3,CASSSSDTQYF,TGTGCCAGCAGCTCTAGTGATACGCAGTATTTT